Shown below are 10 T cell receptor beta chains from a single sample sequenced in a study of vaccination and CD4 T cells after COVID-19. MiXCR, applied by TCRdb to the PCR reads, yields one record per CDR3 protein. The data show 25,000 or so distinct CDR3 sequences, 45% to 55% seen once. This sample comprised CD4+ T cells from blood, obtained before SARS-CoV-2 vaccination. Receptors originate from a human donor who had recovered from COVID-19.

This clonotype was recorded a few times. This chain joins TRBV2 and TRBJ2-7; TRBD1 matches at 8 bases. Germline V gene data show CDR1 as SNHLY and CDR2 as FYNNEI. This CDR3 is built from 15 residues. J gave up 9 bases and V 6 bases, and 16 bases lay outside the gene matches. The CDR3 region has the DNA TGTGCCAGCAGGGTACAGGGGGGTGGGACCCTCGGGCAGTACTTC. Translating it yields CASRVQGGGTLGQYF.

This clonotype came up a few times. This chain connects TRBV27 to TRBJ1-5; D perhaps matches TRBD1 (6 bases). The germline V gene has CDR1 MNHEY and CDR2 SMNVEV (reference sequence). CDR3 length: 16 amino acids. V dropped 6 bases and J dropped 4 bases, with 19 bases sitting between them. Here the CDR3 DNA reads TGTGCCAGCAGCCCTACGGGGGGCAGGCAAAATCAGCCCCAGCATTTT. Amino acid sequence: CASSPTGGRQNQPQHF.

In its sample, this clonotype was seen a few times. The chain carries TRBV5-1 and TRBJ2-5, with TRBD1 matching over 7 bases. Germline trimming cut 3 bases from V and 0 bases from J; bases unmatched to any gene: 2. This CDR3 comprises 14 residues. Germline assignment: CDR1 SGHRS and CDR2 YFSETQ. The CDR3 sequence: CASSYGQDQETQYF. CDR3 sequence (DNA): TGCGCCAGCAGCTATGGACAGGACCAAGAGACCCAGTACTTC. Full variable domain (rest looked up from reference TRBV5-1 and TRBJ2-5): KAGVTQTPRYLIKTRGQQVTLSCSPISGHRSVSWYQQTPGQGLQFLFEYFSETQRNKGNFPGRFSGRQFSNSRSEMNVSTLELGDSALYLCASSYGQDQETQYFGPGTRLLVL.

This clonotype turned up a few times. The rearrangement links TRBV20-1 to TRBJ1-2; unclear D gene. The CDR3 extends over 15 amino acids. Trimming stripped 0 bases from V and 2 bases from J, with 13 bases between. Germline V gene lookup returns CDR1 DFQATT and CDR2 SNEGSKA (reference sequence). The CDR3 DNA is TGCAGTGCTAGAGATAGTGTGTACACGAACTATGGCTACACCTTC. It codes for CSARDSVYTNYGYTF.

This clonotype was recorded a few times. This chain uses TRBV20-1 with TRBJ1-2; 11 bases are shared with TRBD1. Germline lookup yields CDR1 DFQATT and CDR2 SNEGSKA (reference sequence). Unmatched junction bases numbered 3, after V lost 1 base and J lost 5 bases. CDR3 length equals 14 residues. CDR3 loop: CSARVRDRGYGYTF. The CDR3 nucleotides are TGCAGTGCTAGAGTAAGGGACAGGGGGTATGGCTACACCTTC.

V is TRBV5-1 and J is TRBJ2-7, with TRBD1 identical over 7 bases. This CDR3 is built from 15 residues. V shed 4 bases and J 2 bases; nucleotides not matched to a gene: 9. CDR1 is SGHRS, CDR2 YFSETQ, per germline. The CDR3 sequence: CASSQTGDRAYEQYF. The CDR3 nucleotides are TGCGCCAGCAGCCAAACAGGGGATCGGGCCTACGAGCAGTACTTC.

The gene calls are TRBV20-1 and TRBJ2-1; 12 nucleotides match TRBD2. The length of the CDR3 is 19 residues. Germline CDR1 is DFQATT and CDR2 is SNEGSKA (reference sequence). Unmatched junction bases numbered 22, after V lost 6 bases and J lost 7 bases. The CDR3 DNA follows: TGCAGTGCCAGACTGTCCCTAGCGGGAGGGCTTAAGGGTAGGAATGAGCAGTTCTTC. Protein sequence: CSARLSLAGGLKGRNEQFF.

This clonotype has just a few counts. The chain joins TRBV15 to TRBJ2-2; D gene unclear. This CDR3 spans 13 amino acids. V lost 0 bases, J lost 4 bases, and 3 bases lay in between. The V gene's germline CDR1 is LNHNV and CDR2 YYDKDF (reference sequence). The CDR3 sequence: CATSRDLTGELFF. CDR3 DNA sequence: TGTGCCACCAGCAGAGATCTCACCGGGGAGCTGTTTTTT. The entire variable domain, with the rest obtained from reference TRBV15 and TRBJ2-2, is as follows: DAMVIQNPRYQVTQFGKPVTLSCSQTLNHNVMYWYQQKSSQAPKLLFHYYDKDFNNEADTPDNFQSRRPNTSFCFLDIRSPGLGDTAMYLCATSRDLTGELFFGEGSRLTVL.

The chain has TRBV7-9 and TRBJ2-1; 11 bases line up with TRBD2. Trimming cost V 5 bases and J 5 bases; bases outside gene matches: 8. In germline, CDR1 is SEHNR, CDR2 FQNEAQ (reference sequence). The CDR3 has 16 amino acids. The CDR3, as DNA: TGTGCCAGCAGCCCAAGAATGGGACTAGCGGACAATGAGCAGTTCTTC. Its protein is CASSPRMGLADNEQFF.

J is TRBJ2-5 and V is TRBV7-3, with D possibly TRBD1 on 6 matching bases. This CDR3 contains 15 residues. The V gene lost 1 base and the J gene lost 5 bases, with 14 bases spanning the gap. The V gene's germline CDR1 is SGHTA and CDR2 FQGTGA. CDR3 sequence (DNA): TGTGCCAGCAGCTTAATGCAGGGGCCCTGGGAGACCCAGTACTTC. Its protein product is CASSLMQGPWETQYF.